This entry lists 28 T cell receptor beta chains sequenced from one sample in a study of blood T cell repertoires in COVID-19. Clones were read by immunoSEQ multiplex PCR, and TCRdb kept only the in-frame ones, dropping some. The data contain roughly 280,000 clones, roughly 90% of them seen just once; the ten biggest clones take up approximately 2.2%. The specimen was peripheral blood. These receptors came from a man aged 45 to 65 with acute or convalescent COVID-19.

The chain uses TRBV7-3 and TRBJ2-1, with 7 bases lining up with TRBD2. Losses at the gene ends were 2 bases for V and 6 bases for J; bases not matched to a gene: 1. Germline CDR1 reads SGHTA; CDR2 reads FQGTGA. The CDR3 is made up of 13 amino acids. The CDR3, as DNA: TGTGCCAGCAGCTTATCGGGGGGCAATGAGCAGTTCTTC. As protein: CASSLSGGNEQFF.

Concerning this clone itself: Other DNA sequences in the same sample also yield this CDR3. This chain joins TRBV7-9 and TRBJ2-7; 7 bases fit TRBD1. V was clipped by 4 bases and J by 3 bases; unmatched bases: 9. CDR3 length: 15 residues. In germline, CDR1 is SEHNR, CDR2 FQNEAQ (reference sequence). The CDR3 DNA follows: TGTGCCAGCAGCTCCCCGGACAGGCCAAGCTACGAGCAGTACTTC. Translated: CASSSPDRPSYEQYF.

This clone was counted a few times. V and J are TRBV7-9 and TRBJ2-1, with a possible D match to TRBD2 (7 bases). Trimming pared 1 base from V and 10 bases from J, leaving 11 bases between. This CDR3 contains 13 residues. Germline-derived CDR1 and CDR2 are SEHNR and FQNEAQ (reference sequence). The CDR3 nucleotides are TGTGCCAGCAGCTTAGAGGGGGAGGGGGAGCAGTTCTTC. Amino acids: CASSLEGEGEQFF. Combining the CDR3 with reference TRBV7-9 and TRBJ2-1 gives the whole variable domain DTGVSQNPRHKITKRGQNVTFRCDPISEHNRLYWYRQTLGQGPEFLTYFQNEAQLEKSRLLSDRFSAERPKGSFSTLEIQRTEQGDSAMYLCASSLEGEGEQFFGPGTRLTVL.

The chain employs TRBV6-1 and TRBJ1-4, with D possibly TRBD1 on 6 matching bases. Germline lookup yields CDR1 MNHNS and CDR2 SASEGT. This CDR3 spans 16 amino acids. V was shortened by 4 bases and J by 8 bases, with 20 bases between the two germline ends. The CDR3 sequence: CASSGERGRGGEKLFF. The DNA of the CDR3 is TGTGCCAGCAGTGGAGAACGTGGCAGGGGTGGAGAAAAACTGTTTTTT.

This chain uses TRBV12-3 or TRBV12-4 with TRBJ2-7, with 7 positions matching TRBD2. This CDR3 is built from 11 residues. V shed 6 bases, J shed 7 bases, and the junction held 3 bases outside the gene matches. The CDR3 spells CASRRGSEQYF. The CDR3, as DNA: TGTGCCAGCAGGCGGGGGTCAGAGCAGTACTTC.

The J gene is TRBJ2-1, the V gene TRBV6-5; 10 bases map to TRBD2. The germline gives CDR1 MNHEY, CDR2 SVGAGI. CDR3 length: 15 amino acids. The J segment lost 4 bases and the V segment lost 2 bases, leaving 2 bases of the junction unmatched. Written as DNA, the CDR3 is TGTGCCAGCAGTTACAGCGGGGGGGCTTACAATGAGCAGTTCTTC. Protein sequence: CASSYSGGAYNEQFF.

The V call is TRBV2, the J call TRBJ2-7; 11 bases fit TRBD1. This CDR3 is built from 14 residues. V lost 6 bases, J lost 6 bases, and 7 bases stayed unmatched. Germline V gene data show CDR1 as SNHLY and CDR2 as FYNNEI. The CDR3 protein is CASRAGQGAGEQYF. CDR3 nucleotide sequence: TGTGCCAGCAGGGCTGGACAGGGGGCAGGCGAGCAGTACTTC. The variable domain in full, completed from reference TRBV2 and TRBJ2-7, reads EPEVTQTPSHQVTQMGQEVILRCVPISNHLYFYWYRQILGQKVEFLVSFYNNEISEKSEIFDDQFSVERPDGSNFTLKIRSTKLEDSAMYFCASRAGQGAGEQYFGPGTRLTVT.

The chain couples TRBV30 to TRBJ2-3, with TRBD1 as a possible D gene (5 bases). V was clipped by 5 bases and J by 3 bases, with 15 bases between them. The CDR3 spans 14 residues. CDR1 is GTSNPN, CDR2 SVGIG, per germline (reference sequence). CDR3 bases: TGTGCCTGGGAACCCAGGGAAAGGACAGATACGCAGTATTTT. Translated: CAWEPRERTDTQYF.

CDR3 DNA sequence: TGTGCCAGCAGCCAAGATGGCAGGGGGAGAAACACCATATATTTT. Residues: CASSQDGRGRNTIYF. The gene calls are TRBV3-1 (or the pseudogene TRBV3-2) and TRBJ1-3; the match to TRBD1 covers 7 bases. The CDR3 runs to 15 residues. The J segment lost 5 bases and the V segment lost 0 bases, leaving 4 bases of the junction unmatched. Germline values: CDR1 LGHDT, CDR2 YNNKEL (reference sequence).

The chain has TRBV27 and TRBJ1-3, with a weak D call TRBD1 (6 bases). Trimming cost V 6 bases and J 4 bases, with 16 bases left between them. This CDR3 has 15 residues. From germline, CDR1 is MNHEY and CDR2 SMNVEV (reference sequence). The CDR3 loop reads CASSPSGTKGNTIYF. The CDR3, as DNA: TGTGCCAGCAGCCCCTCCGGGACAAAGGGAAACACCATATATTTT.

V is TRBV6-6 and J is TRBJ2-7; no clear D. The length of the CDR3 is 13 residues. Germline values: CDR1 MNHNY, CDR2 SVGAGI (reference sequence). V dropped 10 bases and J dropped 3 bases, with 16 bases sitting between them. The CDR3 DNA reads TGTGCCACTCTCTTCGGAGTAAACTACGAGCAGTACTTC. It is translated as CATLFGVNYEQYF.

The chain has TRBV18 and TRBJ1-1; D might be TRBD1 (5 bases). Germline loops: CDR1 KGHSH, CDR2 LQKENI. The CDR3 sequence is 13 residues long. Trimming removed 2 bases at V and 9 bases at J, with 13 bases between. CDR3 bases: TGTGCCAGCTCACCAGAGTTGGGGGGACAAGCTTTCTTT. It is translated as CASSPELGGQAFF.

The V call is TRBV5-5, the J call TRBJ1-2; 8 nucleotides line up with TRBD1. The CDR3 sequence is 15 residues long. V lost 0 bases, J lost 4 bases, and 5 bases stayed unmatched. Per the germline V gene, CDR1 is SGHKS and CDR2 is YYEKEE (reference sequence). The CDR3 sequence is CASSLATGVVYGYTF. In DNA, the CDR3 is TGTGCCAGCAGCTTGGCGACAGGGGTTGTCTATGGCTACACCTTC.

The chain links TRBV7-2 to TRBJ2-3; D unresolved. CDR3 size: 15 residues. Germline CDR1 and CDR2: SGHTA and FQGNSA. Between the trimmed V and J ends, which lost 3 bases and 0 bases, there was a span of 10 bases. The DNA for the CDR3 is TGTGCCAGCAGCTTTGGCACAGCTAGCACAGATACGCAGTATTTT. Translated, it gives CASSFGTASTDTQYF.

V is TRBV4-1 and J is TRBJ1-2; D is unclear. The germline gives CDR1 MGHRA, CDR2 YSYEKL. V was shortened by 1 base and J by 6 bases, with 18 bases between the two germline ends. This CDR3 is built from 16 residues. As DNA, the CDR3 is TGCGCCAGCAGCCAAGTGGTGGGCTTCGGAATCAATGGCTACACCTTC. It codes for CASSQVVGFGINGYTF.

This clone was recorded a few times. V gene TRBV2 combines with J gene TRBJ2-5, with D maybe TRBD2 (6 bases). Trimming pared 6 bases from V and 5 bases from J, leaving 13 bases between. Per germline, CDR1 SNHLY and CDR2 FYNNEI. This CDR3 is built from 13 residues. The DNA for the CDR3 is TGTGCCAGCAGCCGACTAGTTGGGGAGACCCAGTACTTC. Translated: CASSRLVGETQYF. The whole variable domain, remainder taken from reference TRBV2 and TRBJ2-5, is EPEVTQTPSHQVTQMGQEVILRCVPISNHLYFYWYRQILGQKVEFLVSFYNNEISEKSEIFDDQFSVERPDGSNFTLKIRSTKLEDSAMYFCASSRLVGETQYFGPGTRLLVL.

The V call is TRBV2, the J call TRBJ1-4; the D gene is possibly TRBD1 (6 bases). V shed 9 bases and J shed 8 bases, with 22 bases lying between them. CDR1 and CDR2 from the germline V gene are SNHLY and FYNNEI. The CDR3 has 15 residues. The CDR3 coding sequence is TGTGCCAGTTCCGACGGGGGGCGGGTCGTGGAAAAACTGTTTTTT. Its protein product is CASSDGGRVVEKLFF.

This clone has just one count. The rearrangement uses TRBV9 and TRBJ2-1; 11 bases agree with TRBD2. Per the germline V gene, CDR1 is SGDLS and CDR2 is YYNGEE. The J segment lost 6 bases and the V segment lost 5 bases, leaving 4 bases of the junction unmatched. This CDR3 spans 14 amino acids. The CDR3 region is CASRTGTSGNEQFF. The DNA for the CDR3 is TGTGCCAGCAGGACCGGGACTAGCGGCAATGAGCAGTTCTTC.

The V and J genes are TRBV19 and TRBJ1-2; 12 nucleotides agree with TRBD1. This CDR3 has 15 residues. V shed 4 bases and J 4 bases; nucleotides not matched to a gene: 4. Germline V CDR1 and CDR2: LNHDA, SQIVND (reference sequence). The DNA of the CDR3 is TGTGCCAGTAGTACAGGGACAGGGGGCGTCTATGGCTACACCTTC. It translates to CASSTGTGGVYGYTF.

This clone has a single count. The rearrangement joins TRBV10-3 to TRBJ2-7; D possibly corresponds to TRBD2 (6 bases). The germline CDR1 and CDR2 sequences are ENHRY and SYGVKD. Trimming pared 0 bases from V and 4 bases from J, leaving 13 bases between. This CDR3 contains 15 residues. In nucleotides, the CDR3 is TGTGCCATCAGTGAGTCAGGAGGAGGGGTGTACGAGCAGTACTTC. As protein: CAISESGGGVYEQYF.

The chain is built from TRBV7-3 and TRBJ1-2; D is uncertain. CDR3 length equals 15 residues. V gave up 5 bases and J gave up 0 bases, with 13 bases separating them. CDR1 is SGHTA, CDR2 FQGTGA, per germline. CDR3 protein: CASSPGLSANYGYTF. The CDR3 DNA follows: TGTGCCAGCAGCCCCGGACTCTCAGCTAACTATGGCTACACCTTC.

This clone was recorded once. CDR3 in amino acids: CASSFSMGETYEQYF. The CDR3 coding sequence is TGTGCCAGCAGCTTTAGTATGGGCGAGACCTACGAGCAGTACTTC. V usage is TRBV13 and J usage is TRBJ2-7; D gene unclear. Trimming removed 3 bases at V and 2 bases at J, with 14 bases between. The CDR3 contains 15 residues. Germline V gene sequence: CDR1 PRHDT, CDR2 FYEKMQ (reference sequence).

The chain couples TRBV30 to TRBJ2-5; 10 bases are a match to TRBD1. Looked up from germline, CDR1 is GTSNPN and CDR2 is SVGIG (reference sequence). This CDR3 is 15 amino acids long. With 5 bases clipped from V and 0 bases from J, the junction kept 6 bases outside the gene matches. CDR3 residues: CAWDTGTGDQETQYF. The CDR3, as DNA: TGTGCCTGGGATACCGGGACAGGGGACCAAGAGACCCAGTACTTC.

The CDR3 sequence is CSGRGGEITEAFF. In DNA, the CDR3 is TGCAGCGGGAGAGGGGGGGAAATCACTGAAGCTTTCTTT. V usage is TRBV29-1 and J usage is TRBJ1-1; D is perhaps TRBD1 (6 bases). Between the trimmed V and J ends, which lost 7 bases and 4 bases, there was a span of 16 bases. This CDR3 region has 13 residues. Germline values: CDR1 SQVTM, CDR2 ANQGSEA.

This clone was seen more than once but under ten times. The chain is built from TRBV2 and TRBJ1-1, with 10 bases aligning to TRBD1. CDR3 length: 15 amino acids. Per the germline V gene, CDR1 is SNHLY and CDR2 is FYNNEI. V shed 5 bases, J shed 6 bases, and the junction held 9 bases outside the gene matches. CDR3 amino acids: CASSSPGQGKPEAFF. CDR3 DNA sequence: TGTGCCAGCAGTTCCCCGGGACAGGGGAAACCTGAAGCTTTCTTT.

Note on this clone: Other DNA sequences in this sample translate to the same CDR3. The V and J genes are TRBV3-1 (or the pseudogene TRBV3-2) and TRBJ2-1; 7 nucleotides line up with TRBD2. This CDR3 comprises 14 residues. The ends lost 1 base at V and 6 bases at J; junction bases unmatched: 3. Germline CDR1 and CDR2: LGHDT and YNNKEL (reference sequence). For the CDR3, the DNA is TGTGCCAGCAGCCAAGGGCGCGGGGGCAATGAGCAGTTCTTC. Translated: CASSQGRGGNEQFF.

In its sample, this clone was seen once. DNA for the CDR3: TGTGCCAGCAGCGCAGACAGGGGGCACAATGAAAAACTGTTTTTT. It yields the protein CASSADRGHNEKLFF. The rearrangement joins TRBV9 to TRBJ1-4, with 10 nucleotides matching TRBD1. The ends lost 3 bases at V and 5 bases at J; junction bases unmatched: 4. This CDR3 comprises 15 residues. Germline lookup yields CDR1 SGDLS and CDR2 YYNGEE.

This chain connects TRBV5-8 to TRBJ2-3; 8 nucleotides line up with TRBD1. Germline loops: CDR1 SGHTS, CDR2 YDEGEE. This CDR3 is 15 amino acids long. Trimming cost V 0 bases and J 4 bases; bases outside gene matches: 4. In DNA, the CDR3 is TGTGCCAGCAGCTTGGGGCAGGGGGCGGCAGATACGCAGTATTTT. This sequence encodes CASSLGQGAADTQYF.